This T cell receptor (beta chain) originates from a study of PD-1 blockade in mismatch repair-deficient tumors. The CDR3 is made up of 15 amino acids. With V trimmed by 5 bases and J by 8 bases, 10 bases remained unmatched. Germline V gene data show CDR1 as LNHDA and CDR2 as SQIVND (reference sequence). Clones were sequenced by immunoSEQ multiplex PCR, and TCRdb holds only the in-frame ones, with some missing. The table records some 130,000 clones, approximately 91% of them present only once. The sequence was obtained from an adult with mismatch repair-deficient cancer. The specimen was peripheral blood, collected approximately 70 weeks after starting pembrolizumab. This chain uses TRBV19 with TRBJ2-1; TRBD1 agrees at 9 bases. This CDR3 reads CASSPRDRAVDEQFF. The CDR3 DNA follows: TGTGCCAGTAGTCCTAGGGACAGGGCGGTCGATGAGCAGTTCTTC.